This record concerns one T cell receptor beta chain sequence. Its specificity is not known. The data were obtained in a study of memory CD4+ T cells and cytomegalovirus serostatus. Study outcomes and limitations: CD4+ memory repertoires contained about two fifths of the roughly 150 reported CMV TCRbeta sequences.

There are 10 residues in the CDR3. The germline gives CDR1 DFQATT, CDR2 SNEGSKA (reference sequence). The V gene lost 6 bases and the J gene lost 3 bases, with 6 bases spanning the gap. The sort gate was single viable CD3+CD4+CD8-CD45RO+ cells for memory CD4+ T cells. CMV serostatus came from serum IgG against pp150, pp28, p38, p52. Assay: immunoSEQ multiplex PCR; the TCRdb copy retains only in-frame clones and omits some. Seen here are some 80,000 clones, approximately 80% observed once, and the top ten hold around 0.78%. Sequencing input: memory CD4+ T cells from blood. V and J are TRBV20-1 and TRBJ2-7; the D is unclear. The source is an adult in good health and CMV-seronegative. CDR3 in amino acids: CSALDYEQYF. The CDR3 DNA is TGCAGTGCCCTAGACTACGAGCAGTACTTC.